Following are 9 T cell receptor beta chains from one sample sequenced in a study of blood T cell repertoires in COVID-19. Clones were read by immunoSEQ multiplex PCR, and TCRdb kept only the in-frame ones, dropping some. Of about 92,000 clones in the sample, around 80% were seen once. Sequencing was carried out using peripheral blood. All receptors come from a man aged 50-60 years who had recovered from COVID-19.

The chain joins TRBV7-2 to TRBJ2-3; D possibly corresponds to TRBD2 (6 bases). The germline V gene has CDR1 SGHTA and CDR2 FQGNSA. The CDR3 length is 15 residues. V was cut by 1 base and J by 1 base, with 9 bases left in between. CDR3 DNA sequence: TGTGCCAGCAGCTTAGGAGGCGGGGGCACAGATACGCAGTATTTT. Its protein is CASSLGGGGTDTQYF.

The chain combines TRBV4-2 with TRBJ2-2; D gene ambiguous. V lost 4 bases and J lost 1, with 10 bases in between. The CDR3 has 15 amino acids. Germline values: CDR1 LGHNA, CDR2 YNFKEQ. The CDR3 sequence: CASSRAPGNTGELFF. As DNA, the CDR3 is TGTGCCAGCAGCCGCGCACCAGGGAACACCGGGGAGCTGTTTTTT.

This clone appeared once. The gene calls are TRBV27 and TRBJ2-3, with D tentatively TRBD2 (5 bases). Germline V lookup: CDR1 MNHEY, CDR2 SMNVEV (reference sequence). V dropped 2 bases and J dropped 6 bases, with 12 bases sitting between them. The CDR3 length is 14 residues. CDR3 amino acids: CASSLMARRDTQYF. Written as DNA, the CDR3 is TGTGCCAGCAGTTTAATGGCTAGGAGGGATACGCAGTATTTT.

V usage is TRBV27 and J usage is TRBJ2-7; 9 nucleotides align to TRBD2. The V and J ends lost 1 base and 0 bases, in that order; junction bases with no gene match: 4. The CDR3 runs to 16 residues. From germline, CDR1 is MNHEY and CDR2 SMNVEV (reference sequence). Here the CDR3 reads CASSLLAGANSYEQYF. CDR3 coding DNA: TGTGCCAGCAGTTTATTAGCGGGGGCCAACTCCTACGAGCAGTACTTC.

The chain joins TRBV4-1 to TRBJ2-3; TRBD2 matches at 11 bases. J lost 8 bases, V lost 3 bases, and 10 bases had no gene match. The V gene's germline CDR1 is MGHRA and CDR2 YSYEKL. The CDR3 extends over 16 amino acids. In DNA, the CDR3 is TGCGCCAGCAGCCATGTTTCGGGACTAGCGGAGGGTACGCAGTATTTT. It is translated as CASSHVSGLAEGTQYF.

The chain combines TRBV27 with TRBJ2-7; 9 nucleotides align to TRBD1. This CDR3 spans 14 amino acids. Germline V gene lookup returns CDR1 MNHEY and CDR2 SMNVEV (reference sequence). V dropped 3 bases and J dropped 9; count of bases not matched to a gene: 9. This chain's CDR3 is CASSLGQGSLVQYF. As DNA, the CDR3 is TGTGCCAGCAGTTTGGGACAGGGATCCTTGGTGCAGTACTTC.

This clone came up a few times. The chain has TRBV20-1 and TRBJ2-7; 9 nucleotides align to TRBD2. V dropped 6 bases and J dropped 3; count of bases not matched to a gene: 15. Germline V gene data show CDR1 as DFQATT and CDR2 as SNEGSKA (reference sequence). This CDR3 comprises 16 residues. The DNA for the CDR3 is TGCAGTGCCAGTGGGGTGGCTAGCGGGACCAGCTACGAGCAGTACTTC. Protein sequence: CSASGVASGTSYEQYF.

This clone was seen more than once but under ten times. In nucleotides, the CDR3 is TGTGCCACAGGCGGGAGTGGGGCGACAGATACGCAGTATTTT. Its translation is CATGGSGATDTQYF. The chain has TRBV27 and TRBJ2-3; 7 bases match TRBD2. Germline lookup yields CDR1 MNHEY and CDR2 SMNVEV (reference sequence). V shed 10 bases, J shed 3 bases, and the junction held 10 bases outside the gene matches. The CDR3 spans 14 residues.

V gene TRBV28 combines with J gene TRBJ2-1; 9 bases line up with TRBD1. CDR1 and CDR2 from the germline V gene are MDHEN and SYDVKM. The CDR3 sequence is 15 residues long. V gave up 2 bases and J gave up 7 bases; unmatched junction bases: 6. CDR3 coding DNA: TGTGCCAGCAGTTTAAGTGACAGGGGGAAAAATGAGCAGTTCTTC. This sequence encodes CASSLSDRGKNEQFF.